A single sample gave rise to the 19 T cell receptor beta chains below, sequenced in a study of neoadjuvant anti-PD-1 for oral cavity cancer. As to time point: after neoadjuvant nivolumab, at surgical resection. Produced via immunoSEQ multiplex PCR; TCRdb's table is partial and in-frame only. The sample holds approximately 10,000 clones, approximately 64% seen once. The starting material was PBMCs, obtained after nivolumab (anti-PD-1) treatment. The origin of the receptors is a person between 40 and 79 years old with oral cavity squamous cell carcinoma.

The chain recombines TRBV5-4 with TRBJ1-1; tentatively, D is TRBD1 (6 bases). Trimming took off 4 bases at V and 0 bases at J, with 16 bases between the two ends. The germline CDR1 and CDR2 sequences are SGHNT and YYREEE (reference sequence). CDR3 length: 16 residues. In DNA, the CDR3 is TGTGCCAGCAGCGGGCTACAGGGCCGCTTGAACACTGAAGCTTTCTTT. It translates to CASSGLQGRLNTEAFF.

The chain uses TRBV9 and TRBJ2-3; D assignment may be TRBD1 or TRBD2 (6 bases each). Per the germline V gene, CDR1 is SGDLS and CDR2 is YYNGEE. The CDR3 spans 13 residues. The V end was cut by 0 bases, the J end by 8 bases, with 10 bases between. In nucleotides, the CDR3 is TGTGCCAGCAGCGTAGGGGGGGCGAGTACGCAGTATTTT. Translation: CASSVGGASTQYF.

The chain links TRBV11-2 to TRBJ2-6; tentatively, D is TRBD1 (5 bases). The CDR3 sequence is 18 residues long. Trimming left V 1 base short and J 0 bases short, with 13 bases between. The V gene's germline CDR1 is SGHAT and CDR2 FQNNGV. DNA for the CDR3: TGTGCCAGCAGCTTAGGGCCTGACAGACGCTCTGGGGCCAACGTCCTGACTTTC. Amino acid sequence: CASSLGPDRRSGANVLTF.

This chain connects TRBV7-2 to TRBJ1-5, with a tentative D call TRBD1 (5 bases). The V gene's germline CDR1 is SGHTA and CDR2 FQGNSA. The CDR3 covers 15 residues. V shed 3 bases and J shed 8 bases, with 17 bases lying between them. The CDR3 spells CASSFPGPRGKPQHF. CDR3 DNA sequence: TGTGCCAGCAGCTTTCCAGGGCCCCGGGGGAAGCCCCAGCATTTT.

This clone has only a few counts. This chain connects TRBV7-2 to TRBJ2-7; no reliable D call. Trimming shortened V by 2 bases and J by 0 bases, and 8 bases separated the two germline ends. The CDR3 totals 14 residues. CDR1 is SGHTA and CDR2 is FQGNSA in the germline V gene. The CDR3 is CASSLRQSSYEQYF. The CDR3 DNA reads TGTGCCAGCAGCTTACGGCAGAGCTCCTACGAGCAGTACTTC. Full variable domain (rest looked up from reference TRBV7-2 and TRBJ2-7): GAGVSQSPSNKVTEKGKDVELRCDPISGHTALYWYRQSLGQGLEFLIYFQGNSAPDKSGLPSDRFSAERTGGSVSTLTIQRTQQEDSAVYLCASSLRQSSYEQYFGPGTRLTVT.

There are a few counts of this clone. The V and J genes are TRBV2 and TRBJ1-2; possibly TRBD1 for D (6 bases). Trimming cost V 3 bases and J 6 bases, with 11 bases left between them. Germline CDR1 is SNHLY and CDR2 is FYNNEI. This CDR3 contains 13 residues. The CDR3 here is CASSDGGPNGYTF. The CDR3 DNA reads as TGTGCCAGCAGTGATGGGGGGCCGAATGGCTACACCTTC.

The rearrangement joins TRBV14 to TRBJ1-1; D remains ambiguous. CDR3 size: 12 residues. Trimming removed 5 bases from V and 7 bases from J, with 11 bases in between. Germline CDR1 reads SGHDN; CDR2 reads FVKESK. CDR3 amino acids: CASSARAFEAFF. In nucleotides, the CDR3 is TGTGCCAGCAGCGCCCGGGCCTTTGAAGCTTTCTTT.

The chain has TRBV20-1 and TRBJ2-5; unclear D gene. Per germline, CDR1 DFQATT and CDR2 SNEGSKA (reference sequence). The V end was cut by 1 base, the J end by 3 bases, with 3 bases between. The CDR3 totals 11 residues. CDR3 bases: TGCAGTGCTAGAGTAGAAGAGACCCAGTACTTC. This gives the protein CSARVEETQYF.

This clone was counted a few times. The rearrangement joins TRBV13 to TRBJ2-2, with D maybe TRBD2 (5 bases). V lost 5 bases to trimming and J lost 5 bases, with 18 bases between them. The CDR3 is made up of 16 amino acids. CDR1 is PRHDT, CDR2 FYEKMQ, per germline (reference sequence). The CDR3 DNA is TGTGCCAGCAGCCCTAGCACCATAGGACGGACCGGGGAGCTGTTTTTT. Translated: CASSPSTIGRTGELFF. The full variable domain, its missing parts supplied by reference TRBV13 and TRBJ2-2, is AAGVIQSPRHLIKEKRETATLKCYPIPRHDTVYWYQQGPGQDPQFLISFYEKMQSDKGSIPDRFSAQQFSDYHSELNMSSLELGDSALYFCASSPSTIGRTGELFFGEGSRLTVL.

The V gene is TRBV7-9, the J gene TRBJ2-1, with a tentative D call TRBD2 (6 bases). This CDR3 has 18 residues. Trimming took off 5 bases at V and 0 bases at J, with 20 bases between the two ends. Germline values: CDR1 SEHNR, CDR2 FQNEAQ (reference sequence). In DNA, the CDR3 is TGTGCCAGCAGCCTAGAGGGGTTCACGGGGGACTCCTACAATGAGCAGTTCTTC. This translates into CASSLEGFTGDSYNEQFF.

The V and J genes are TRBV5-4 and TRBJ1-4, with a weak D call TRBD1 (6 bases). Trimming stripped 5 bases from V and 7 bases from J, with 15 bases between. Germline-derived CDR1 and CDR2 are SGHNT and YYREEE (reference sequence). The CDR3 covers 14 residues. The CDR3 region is CASSFDRMGEKLFF. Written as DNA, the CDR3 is TGTGCCAGCAGTTTCGACAGGATGGGTGAAAAACTGTTTTTT. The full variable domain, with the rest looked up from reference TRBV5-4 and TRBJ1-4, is ETGVTQSPTHLIKTRGQQVTLRCSSQSGHNTVSWYQQALGQGPQFIFQYYREEENGRGNFPPRFSGLQFPNYSSELNVNALELDDSALYLCASSFDRMGEKLFFGSGTQLSVL.

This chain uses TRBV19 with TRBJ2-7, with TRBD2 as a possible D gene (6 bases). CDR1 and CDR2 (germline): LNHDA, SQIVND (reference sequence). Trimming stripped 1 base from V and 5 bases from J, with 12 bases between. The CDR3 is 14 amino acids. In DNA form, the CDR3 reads TGTGCCAGTAGTATAGCCGGGAGAGGGAACGAGCAGTACTTC. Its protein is CASSIAGRGNEQYF.

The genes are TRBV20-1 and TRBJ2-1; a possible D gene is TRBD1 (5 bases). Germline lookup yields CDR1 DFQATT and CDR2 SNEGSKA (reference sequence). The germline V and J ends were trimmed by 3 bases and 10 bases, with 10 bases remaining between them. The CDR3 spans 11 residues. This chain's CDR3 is CSARGRQEQFF. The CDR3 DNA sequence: TGCAGTGCTAGGGGGCGGCAAGAGCAGTTCTTC.

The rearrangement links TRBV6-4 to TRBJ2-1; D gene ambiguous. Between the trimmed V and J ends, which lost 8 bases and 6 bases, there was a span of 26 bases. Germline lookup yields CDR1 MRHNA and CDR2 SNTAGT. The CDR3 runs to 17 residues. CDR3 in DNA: TGTGCCAGCTCCAGGCAGCCGGGCCCCTTAGCCTTCAATGAGCAGTTCTTC. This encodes CASSRQPGPLAFNEQFF.

CDR3 sequence (DNA): TGTGCCAGCAGTTCCGGGGTGGCGATGAGCAATCAGCCCCAGCATTTT. It yields the protein CASSSGVAMSNQPQHF. The chain joins TRBV27 to TRBJ1-5; D not certain. V gave up 4 bases and J gave up 1 base, with 14 bases separating them. Looked up from germline, CDR1 is MNHEY and CDR2 is SMNVEV (reference sequence). The length of the CDR3 is 16 residues.

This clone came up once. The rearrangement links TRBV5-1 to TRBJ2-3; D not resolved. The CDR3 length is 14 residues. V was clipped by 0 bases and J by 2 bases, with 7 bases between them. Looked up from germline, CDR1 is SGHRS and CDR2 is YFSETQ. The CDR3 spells CASSLEGVTDTQYF. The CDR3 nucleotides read TGCGCCAGCAGCTTGGAAGGAGTCACAGATACGCAGTATTTT.

CDR3 amino acids: CASSWIPGAQETQYF. CDR3 sequence (DNA): TGCGCCAGCAGCTGGATTCCGGGGGCTCAAGAGACCCAGTACTTC. The chain joins TRBV5-1 to TRBJ2-5, with D possibly called TRBD1 or TRBD2 (6 bases each). The CDR3 extends over 15 amino acids. Trimming left V 3 bases short and J 2 bases short, with 14 bases between. Germline-derived CDR1 and CDR2 are SGHRS and YFSETQ.

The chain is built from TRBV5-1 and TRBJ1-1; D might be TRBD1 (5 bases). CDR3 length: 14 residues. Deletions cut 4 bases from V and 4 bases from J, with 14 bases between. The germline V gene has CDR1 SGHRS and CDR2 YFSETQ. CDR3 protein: CASSLDSGGTEAFF. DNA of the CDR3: TGCGCCAGCAGCCTTGACAGTGGTGGCACTGAAGCTTTCTTT. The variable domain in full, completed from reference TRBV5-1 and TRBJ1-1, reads KAGVTQTPRYLIKTRGQQVTLSCSPISGHRSVSWYQQTPGQGLQFLFEYFSETQRNKGNFPGRFSGRQFSNSRSEMNVSTLELGDSALYLCASSLDSGGTEAFFGQGTRLTVV.

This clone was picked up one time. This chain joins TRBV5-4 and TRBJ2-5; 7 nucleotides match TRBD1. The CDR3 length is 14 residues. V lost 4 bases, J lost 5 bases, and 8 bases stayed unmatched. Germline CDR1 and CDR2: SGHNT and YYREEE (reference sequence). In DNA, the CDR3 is TGTGCCAGCAGCCAAGGGGGCAGGGGGGAGACCCAGTACTTC. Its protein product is CASSQGGRGETQYF. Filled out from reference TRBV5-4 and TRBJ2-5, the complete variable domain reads ETGVTQSPTHLIKTRGQQVTLRCSSQSGHNTVSWYQQALGQGPQFIFQYYREEENGRGNFPPRFSGLQFPNYSSELNVNALELDDSALYLCASSQGGRGETQYFGPGTRLLVL.